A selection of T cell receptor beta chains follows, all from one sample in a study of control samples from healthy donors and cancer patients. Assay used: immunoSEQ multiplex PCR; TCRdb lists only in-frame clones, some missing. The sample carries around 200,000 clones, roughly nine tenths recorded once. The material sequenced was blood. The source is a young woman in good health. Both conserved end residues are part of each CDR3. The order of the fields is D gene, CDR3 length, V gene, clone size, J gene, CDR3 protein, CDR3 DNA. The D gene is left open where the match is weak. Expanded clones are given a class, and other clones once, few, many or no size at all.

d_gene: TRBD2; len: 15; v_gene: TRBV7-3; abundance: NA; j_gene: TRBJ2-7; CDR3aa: CASSLRLAGVDEQYF; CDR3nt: TGTGCCAGCAGCTTACGGCTAGCGGGAGTAGACGAGCAGTACTTC
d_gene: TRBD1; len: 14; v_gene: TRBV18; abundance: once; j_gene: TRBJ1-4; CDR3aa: CASSPQGANEKLFF; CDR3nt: TGTGCCAGCTCACCGCAGGGGGCTAATGAAAAACTGTTTTTT
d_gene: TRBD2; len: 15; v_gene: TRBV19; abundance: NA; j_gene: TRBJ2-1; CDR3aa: CASSIGGSGKNEQFF; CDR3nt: TGTGCCAGTAGTATAGGGGGTAGCGGGAAAAATGAGCAGTTCTTC
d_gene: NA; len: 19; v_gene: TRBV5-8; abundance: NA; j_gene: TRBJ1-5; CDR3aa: CASSLAGRGYYHSNQPQHF; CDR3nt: TGTGCCAGCAGCTTGGCCGGAAGGGGGTACTATCATAGCAATCAGCCCCAGCATTTT
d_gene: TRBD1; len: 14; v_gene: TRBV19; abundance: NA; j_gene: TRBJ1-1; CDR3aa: CASNRGQMNTEAFF; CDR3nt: TGTGCCAGTAATCGGGGACAGATGAACACTGAAGCTTTCTTT
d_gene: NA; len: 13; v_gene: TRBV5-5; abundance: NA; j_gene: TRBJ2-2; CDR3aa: CASSLGNTGELFF; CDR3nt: TGTGCCAGCAGCTTGGGGAACACCGGGGAGCTGTTTTTT
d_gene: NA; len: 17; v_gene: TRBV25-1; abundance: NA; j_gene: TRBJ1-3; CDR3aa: CASSGRRGLSSGNTIYF; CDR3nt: TGTGCCAGCAGTGGACGTCGGGGACTGAGCTCTGGAAACACCATATATTTT
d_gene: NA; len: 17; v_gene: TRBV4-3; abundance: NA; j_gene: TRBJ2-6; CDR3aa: CASSQDGGYSGANVLTF; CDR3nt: TGCGCCAGCAGCCAAGATGGGGGGTACTCTGGGGCCAACGTCCTGACTTTC
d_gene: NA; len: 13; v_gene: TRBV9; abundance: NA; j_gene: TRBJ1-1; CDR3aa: CASTGRLNTEAFF; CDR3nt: TGTGCCAGCACTGGCCGACTGAACACTGAAGCTTTCTTT
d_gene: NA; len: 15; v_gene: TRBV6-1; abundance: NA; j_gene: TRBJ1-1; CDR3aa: CASSDWGRGNTEAFF; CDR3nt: TGTGCCAGCAGTGATTGGGGGAGGGGGAACACTGAAGCTTTCTTT
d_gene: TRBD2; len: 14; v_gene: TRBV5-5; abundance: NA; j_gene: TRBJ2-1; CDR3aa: CASRTSGGDNEQFF; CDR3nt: TGTGCCAGCAGAACTAGCGGGGGGGACAATGAGCAGTTCTTC
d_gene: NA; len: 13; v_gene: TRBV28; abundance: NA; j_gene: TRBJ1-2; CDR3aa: CASRRTENYGYTF; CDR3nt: TGTGCCAGCAGAAGGACGGAGAACTATGGCTACACCTTC
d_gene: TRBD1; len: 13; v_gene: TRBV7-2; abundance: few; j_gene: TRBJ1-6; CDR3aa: CASSGQGNSPLHF; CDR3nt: TGTGCCAGCAGCGGACAGGGTAATTCACCCCTCCACTTT
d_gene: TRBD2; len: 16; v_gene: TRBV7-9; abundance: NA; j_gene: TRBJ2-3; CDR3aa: CASSVTGTTRTDTQYF; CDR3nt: TGTGCCAGCAGCGTAACCGGGACTACTCGCACAGATACGCAGTATTTT
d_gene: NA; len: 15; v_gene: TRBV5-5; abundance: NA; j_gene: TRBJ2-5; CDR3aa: CASSFAWGVGETQYF; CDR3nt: TGTGCCAGCAGCTTCGCTTGGGGAGTCGGGGAGACCCAGTACTTC
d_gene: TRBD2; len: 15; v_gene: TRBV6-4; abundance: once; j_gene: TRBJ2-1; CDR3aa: CASSATSGSYNEQFF; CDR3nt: TGTGCCAGCAGTGCTACTAGCGGGAGTTACAATGAGCAGTTCTTC
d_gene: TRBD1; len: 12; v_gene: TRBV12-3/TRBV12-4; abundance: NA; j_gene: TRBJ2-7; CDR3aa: CASSTDRVEQYF; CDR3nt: TGTGCCAGCAGTACCGACAGGGTGGAGCAGTACTTC
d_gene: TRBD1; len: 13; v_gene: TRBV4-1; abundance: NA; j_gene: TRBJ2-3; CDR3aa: CASSVQGTDTQYF; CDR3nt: TGCGCCAGCAGCGTACAGGGGACAGATACGCAGTATTTT
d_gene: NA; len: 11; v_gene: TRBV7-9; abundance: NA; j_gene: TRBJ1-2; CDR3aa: CASSLDVGYTF; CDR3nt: TGTGCCAGCAGCTTAGATGTGGGCTACACCTTC
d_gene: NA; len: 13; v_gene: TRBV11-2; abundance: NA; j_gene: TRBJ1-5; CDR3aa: CASSPQGNQPQHF; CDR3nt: TGTGCCAGCAGCCCCCAGGGCAATCAGCCCCAGCATTTT
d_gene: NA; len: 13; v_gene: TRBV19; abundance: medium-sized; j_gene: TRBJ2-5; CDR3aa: CASSIVSRETQYF; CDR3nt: TGTGCCAGTAGTATAGTATCCAGGGAGACCCAGTACTTC
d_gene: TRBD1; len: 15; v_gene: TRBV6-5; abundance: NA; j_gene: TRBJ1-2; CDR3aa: CASTRQGTLGYGYTF; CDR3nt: TGTGCCAGCACTCGACAGGGGACCTTGGGCTATGGCTACACCTTC